This TCR beta chain was documented in a study of Ad26.COV2.S vaccination and SARS-CoV-2 variants. About the study: Once, or twice with 56 days between doses, Ad26.COV2.S was given intramuscularly.

Study-wide results and caveats: From the TCR breadth and depth analyses, total T cell responses may have been underestimated. Breadth measured for non-spike TCRs was similar across vaccine and placebo recipients.

The repertoire was sequenced with immunoSEQ multiplex PCR; TCRdb's copy has only in-frame clones and lacks some. The repertoire includes around 310,000 clones, 90% of them detected once, and around 5.5% sits in the top ten. Worth noting for this clone: Its specificity is not known. The junction departs from the called germline gene at one end, perhaps through a read error.

The CDR3 spans 12 residues. Germline V gene sequence: CDR1 MNHEY, CDR2 SVGEGT. Regarding treatment: roughly 19 received Ad26.COV2.S at low or high dose, single or two shots; about 5 received placebo; per-sample allocation not given. Material that was analyzed had been drawn on day 63 after the first vaccine or placebo injection. V and J are TRBV6-2 or TRBV6-3 and TRBJ2-1; D is perhaps TRBD1 (6 bases). The material was peripheral blood, obtained in a trial of Ad26.COV2.S vaccine versus placebo. The receptor comes from a person aged 18 to 59 who received the Ad26.COV2.S COVID-19 vaccine or a placebo. Here the CDR3 DNA reads TGTGCCAGCAGTTACTCCCTGGACAGCCTGATCTTC. Translated, it gives CASSYSLDSLIF.